This paragraph covers one T cell receptor beta chain sequence. Its antigen is not identified. This record comes from a study of T cell repertoires in cytomegalovirus infection. Study background: Alongside well-studied HLA-B-restricted CMV epitopes, recently identified HLA-C-restricted CMV epitopes were also used. Public TCR beta signatures were indicative of both CMV infection and a matching HLA type.

A single record per CDR3 protein comes from TCRdb applying MiXCR to the reads. The table records approximately 910,000 distinct CDR3 sequences, around 32% of them present only once. Study findings and constraints: Public TCR beta family frequency separated CMV-and-HLA carriers, including in an independent cohort.

The CDR3 loop spans 16 amino acids. Trimming took off 5 bases at V and 2 bases at J, with 18 bases between the two ends. The germline V gene encodes CDR1 LNHDA and CDR2 SQIVND (reference sequence). The receptor's source is a human donor in good health (CMV status not recorded). Some clones in this sample may be carry-over from other donors' samples. The starting material was cultured CD8+ T cells from PBMCs, obtained from culture after CMV antigen stimulation. The chain joins TRBV19 to TRBJ1-1; no firm D call. CDR3: CASSVPFGRSNTEAFF. CDR3 sequence (DNA): TGTGCCAGTAGTGTTCCTTTCGGACGGAGCAACACTGAAGCTTTCTTT.